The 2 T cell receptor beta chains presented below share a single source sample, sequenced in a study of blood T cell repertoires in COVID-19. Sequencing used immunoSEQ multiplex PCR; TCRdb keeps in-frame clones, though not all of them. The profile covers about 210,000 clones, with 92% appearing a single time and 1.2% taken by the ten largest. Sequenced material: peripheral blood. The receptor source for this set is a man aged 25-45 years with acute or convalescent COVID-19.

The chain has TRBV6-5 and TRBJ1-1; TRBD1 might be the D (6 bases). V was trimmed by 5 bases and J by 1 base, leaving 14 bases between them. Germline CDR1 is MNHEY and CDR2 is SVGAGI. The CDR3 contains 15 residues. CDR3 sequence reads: CASSRSTGSNTEAFF. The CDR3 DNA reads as TGTGCCAGCAGTAGATCGACAGGATCGAACACTGAAGCTTTCTTT.

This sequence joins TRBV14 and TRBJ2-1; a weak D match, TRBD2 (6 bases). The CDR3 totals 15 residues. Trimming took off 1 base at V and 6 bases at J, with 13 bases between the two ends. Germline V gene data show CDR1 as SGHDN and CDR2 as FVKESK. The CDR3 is CASSQVRTISNEQFF. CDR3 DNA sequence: TGTGCCAGCAGCCAAGTGAGGACTATCTCCAATGAGCAGTTCTTC.